Following are 26 T cell receptor beta chains from one sample sequenced in a study of blood T cell repertoires in COVID-19. Assay used: immunoSEQ multiplex PCR; TCRdb lists only in-frame clones, some missing. The sample includes fewer than 250,000 clones, about 83% of them seen just once. Sequenced: PBMCs or T cells enriched from blood (not recorded which). These receptors all come from a woman between 45 and 60 years old who had recovered from COVID-19.

The V and J genes are TRBV19 and TRBJ1-3; 8 nucleotides match TRBD1. Germline V gene data show CDR1 as LNHDA and CDR2 as SQIVND (reference sequence). The CDR3 is 15 amino acids. V lost 3 bases and J lost 4; bases outside the gene matches: 5. For the CDR3, the DNA is TGTGCCAGTAGTATGGGCAGGGGGCAAGGAAACACCATATATTTT. Encoded protein: CASSMGRGQGNTIYF.

The genes are TRBV30 and TRBJ2-7; 7 positions agree with TRBD1. From germline, CDR1 is GTSNPN and CDR2 SVGIG (reference sequence). Germline trimming cut 6 bases from V and 3 bases from J; bases unmatched to any gene: 5. CDR3 length: 12 residues. CDR3 bases: TGTGCCTGTGGGACAGTGAGCTACGAGCAGTACTTC. It is translated as CACGTVSYEQYF.

The gene calls are TRBV27 and TRBJ1-2; the match to TRBD1 covers 7 bases. Trimming cost V 5 bases and J 3 bases; bases outside gene matches: 6. CDR1 is MNHEY, CDR2 SMNVEV, per germline (reference sequence). The CDR3 has 14 amino acids. This chain's CDR3 is CASSPTGPHYGYTF. The CDR3 DNA sequence: TGTGCCAGCAGTCCGACAGGGCCCCACTATGGCTACACCTTC.

This clone was counted only a few times. The chain couples TRBV7-2 to TRBJ1-2; D gene uncertain. The length of the CDR3 is 15 residues. Trimming pared 1 base from V and 4 bases from J, leaving 13 bases between. Germline CDR1 SGHTA, CDR2 FQGNSA. CDR3 DNA: TGTGCCAGCAGCTTAGGTGGCTCGAAAAGCTATGGCTACACCTTC. Its translation is CASSLGGSKSYGYTF.

The gene calls are TRBV9 and TRBJ2-5; D is ambiguous. This CDR3 has 19 amino acids. Germline V lookup: CDR1 SGDLS, CDR2 YYNGEE. Trimming shortened V by 4 bases and J by 3 bases, and 28 bases separated the two germline ends. The CDR3 reads CASSPNPLPRVGHKETQYF. Here the CDR3 DNA reads TGTGCCAGCAGCCCCAACCCCCTCCCTAGAGTTGGTCACAAAGAGACCCAGTACTTC.

Details on this clone: This CDR3 is also generated by other DNA sequences in the sample. The chain is built from TRBV18 and TRBJ1-6, with 9 positions matching TRBD1. The CDR3 has 14 amino acids. V was clipped by 3 bases and J by 7 bases; unmatched bases: 1. CDR1 is KGHSH and CDR2 is LQKENI in the germline V gene. CDR3 region: CASSPGTGNSPLHF. CDR3 bases: TGTGCCAGCTCACCGGGGACAGGGAATTCACCCCTCCACTTT.

The V and J genes are TRBV25-1 and TRBJ2-5, with 7 bases identical to TRBD2. Germline CDR1 reads MGHDK; CDR2 reads SYGVNS. V lost 6 bases and J lost 10; bases outside the gene matches: 14. The CDR3 runs 14 residues. CDR3 coding DNA: TGTGCCAGCAGGGAGCCGGGAGCGGGGCGGGGCCAGTACTTC. Translated: CASREPGAGRGQYF.

This clone came up many times. The chain couples TRBV5-1 to TRBJ1-1, with 7 bases fitting TRBD1. V gave up 3 bases and J gave up 1 base; unmatched junction bases: 9. The germline V gene encodes CDR1 SGHRS and CDR2 YFSETQ. This CDR3 has 16 amino acids. In DNA form, the CDR3 reads TGCGCCAGCAGCTCCAACAGGGGAGTTGGGAACACTGAAGCTTTCTTT. It specifies CASSSNRGVGNTEAFF.

The V call is TRBV11-3, the J call TRBJ2-1; a possible D gene is TRBD2 (6 bases). This CDR3 region has 17 residues. V lost 2 bases and J lost 10, with 24 bases in between. Per germline, CDR1 SGHNT and CDR2 YENEEA. For the CDR3, the DNA is TGTGCCAGCAGCTTACTAATCCTCGGGACTCAAAAAGAGGAGCAGTTCTTC. Translation gives CASSLLILGTQKEEQFF.

The chain recombines TRBV7-9 with TRBJ2-1; 10 nucleotides match TRBD2. Losses at the gene ends were 4 bases for V and 12 bases for J; bases not matched to a gene: 9. The CDR3 contains 14 residues. Germline assignment: CDR1 SEHNR and CDR2 FQNEAQ (reference sequence). Here the CDR3 reads CASSSTSGQMLQFF. The DNA of the CDR3 is TGTGCCAGCAGCTCGACTAGCGGGCAAATGTTGCAGTTCTTC. The full variable domain, rest sourced from reference TRBV7-9 and TRBJ2-1, is DTGVSQNPRHKITKRGQNVTFRCDPISEHNRLYWYRQTLGQGPEFLTYFQNEAQLEKSRLLSDRFSAERPKGSFSTLEIQRTEQGDSAMYLCASSSTSGQMLQFFGPGTRLTVL.

In DNA form, the CDR3 reads TGTGCCAGCAGCTTGTCTGTGTCACCCCTCCACTTT. It yields the protein CASSLSVSPLHF. V and J are TRBV5-5 and TRBJ1-6; D not resolved. The CDR3 spans 12 residues. V was trimmed by 1 base and J by 10 bases, leaving 6 bases between them. Germline assignment: CDR1 SGHKS and CDR2 YYEKEE (reference sequence).

V gene TRBV27 combines with J gene TRBJ1-5; TRBD1 matches at 7 bases. Germline lookup yields CDR1 MNHEY and CDR2 SMNVEV (reference sequence). CDR3 size: 14 residues. J was trimmed by 6 bases and V by 5 bases; bases with no gene match: 7. In nucleotides, the CDR3 is TGTGCCAGCAGTCAAACAGGGGACATTCAGCCCCAGCATTTT. Translating gives CASSQTGDIQPQHF.

The chain is built from TRBV9 and TRBJ2-1; 8 bases fit TRBD2. With 0 bases clipped from V and 7 bases from J, the junction kept 6 bases outside the gene matches. Germline CDR1 is SGDLS and CDR2 is YYNGEE. This CDR3 has 15 residues. CDR3 in amino acids: CASSVDPGGGNEQFF. Written as DNA, the CDR3 is TGTGCCAGCAGCGTAGACCCGGGAGGGGGGAATGAGCAGTTCTTC.

The sample holds one count of this clone. The V gene is TRBV6-4, the J gene TRBJ2-3; D might be TRBD2 (6 bases). The CDR3 consists of 13 residues. Germline V lookup: CDR1 MRHNA, CDR2 SNTAGT. The V end lost 3 bases, the J end lost 8 bases, and 12 bases lay between the germline ends. CDR3 region: CASSENRDSTQYF. For the CDR3, the DNA is TGTGCCAGCAGTGAAAATCGGGACTCTACGCAGTATTTT.

The rearrangement links TRBV28 to TRBJ2-5, with TRBD2 identical over 9 bases. Germline CDR1 and CDR2: MDHEN and SYDVKM. The CDR3 is made up of 15 amino acids. Trimming at V came to 6 bases and at J to 3 bases, leaving 8 bases not matched to a gene. The CDR3 bases are TGTGCCAGCAGCTCGACTAGCGGAACGGAAGAGACCCAGTACTTC. Translated, it gives CASSSTSGTEETQYF.

This clone is a singleton in its sample. The V call is TRBV4-2, the J call TRBJ2-7, with 11 bases fitting TRBD1. The CDR3 is 16 residues long. Germline V CDR1 and CDR2: LGHNA, YNFKEQ. Trimming cost V 3 bases and J 3 bases; bases outside gene matches: 7. In nucleotides, the CDR3 is TGTGCCAGCAGCCATGTTTCGGGACAGGGGGACTACGAGCAGTACTTC. As protein: CASSHVSGQGDYEQYF.

The V call is TRBV19, the J call TRBJ1-1, with D possibly matching TRBD1 (6 bases). The CDR3 has 13 residues. Trimming shortened V by 6 bases and J by 5 bases, and 13 bases separated the two germline ends. The germline CDR1 and CDR2 sequences are LNHDA and SQIVND (reference sequence). The CDR3 reads CASSTLQGTEAFF. Here the CDR3 DNA reads TGTGCCAGTAGCACTCTTCAGGGGACTGAAGCTTTCTTT.

The chain combines TRBV4-2 with TRBJ2-4; 16 nucleotides match TRBD2. There are 18 residues in the CDR3. V trimming: 1 base; J trimming: 7 bases; junction bases outside the gene matches: 7. Germline V CDR1 and CDR2: LGHNA, YNFKEQ. The CDR3 loop is CASSQGGLAGGPINIQYF. The DNA of the CDR3 is TGTGCCAGCAGCCAAGGGGGACTAGCGGGAGGGCCTATCAACATTCAGTACTTC.

The V gene is TRBV4-3, the J gene TRBJ1-6, with unresolved D. Germline V gene lookup returns CDR1 LGHNA and CDR2 YSLEER. The V end was cut by 3 bases, the J end by 5 bases, with 11 bases between. The CDR3 has 15 amino acids. CDR3 bases: TGCGCCAGCAGCCAGACACCCAAGGATAATTCACCCCTCCACTTT. Translated: CASSQTPKDNSPLHF.

V is TRBV18 and J is TRBJ2-7; possibly TRBD2 for D (6 bases). Germline loops: CDR1 KGHSH, CDR2 LQKENI. CDR3 length: 15 residues. V was clipped by 5 bases and J by 2 bases, with 16 bases between them. The CDR3 sequence: CASSAGSPGAYEQYF. The CDR3 DNA reads TGTGCCAGCTCAGCAGGAAGTCCGGGAGCCTACGAGCAGTACTTC.

The chain couples TRBV25-1 to TRBJ1-2; D perhaps matches TRBD1 (5 bases). This CDR3 region has 13 residues. V was clipped by 1 base and J by 4 bases, with 7 bases between them. The germline V gene has CDR1 MGHDK and CDR2 SYGVNS. The DNA for the CDR3 is TGTGCCAGCAGTGAATCGGGGGGCTATGGCTACACCTTC. Its translation: CASSESGGYGYTF.

V usage is TRBV11-2 and J usage is TRBJ1-3, with unresolved D. The CDR3 has 17 residues. Per the germline V gene, CDR1 is SGHAT and CDR2 is FQNNGV. V dropped 5 bases and J dropped 0 bases, with 17 bases sitting between them. The CDR3: CASSPTRRGPSGNTIYF. The CDR3 DNA follows: TGTGCCAGCAGCCCTACAAGGCGGGGTCCCTCTGGAAACACCATATATTTT.

The chain carries TRBV3-1 (or the pseudogene TRBV3-2) and TRBJ2-7, with 9 bases lining up with TRBD1. CDR3 length: 15 residues. The ends lost 3 bases at V and 2 bases at J; junction bases unmatched: 5. Germline CDR1 and CDR2: LGHDT and YNNKEL (reference sequence). In nucleotides, the CDR3 is TGTGCCAGCAGCCACAGGACAGGGGACACCTACGAGCAGTACTTC. Translated, it gives CASSHRTGDTYEQYF.

The gene calls are TRBV2 and TRBJ1-1, with 7 bases matching TRBD1. Germline V gene sequence: CDR1 SNHLY, CDR2 FYNNEI. The CDR3 is 13 amino acids. Losses at the gene ends were 9 bases for V and 0 bases for J; bases not matched to a gene: 4. The CDR3 DNA reads TGTGCCAGTACGGGACAGATGAACACTGAAGCTTTCTTT. Amino acid sequence: CASTGQMNTEAFF.

Remarks on this clone: The sample carries other DNA sequences with the same CDR3. The chain combines TRBV27 with TRBJ1-3, with D possibly TRBD1 on 6 matching bases. The CDR3 totals 15 residues. The germline V gene has CDR1 MNHEY and CDR2 SMNVEV (reference sequence). V shed 6 bases and J shed 1 base, with 13 bases lying between them. The CDR3 sequence: CASSLTGYSGNTIYF. Here the CDR3 DNA reads TGTGCCAGCAGCTTAACAGGGTATTCTGGAAACACCATATATTTT.

CDR3 in amino acids: CASSQVIGGSGANVLTF. The CDR3 bases are TGCGCCAGCAGCCAAGTTATAGGGGGCTCTGGGGCCAACGTCCTGACTTTC. The chain recombines TRBV4-1 with TRBJ2-6; tentatively, D is TRBD1 (6 bases). V lost 1 base and J 0 bases, leaving 10 bases between the germline ends. The CDR3 runs 17 residues. In germline, CDR1 is MGHRA, CDR2 YSYEKL.